A selection of T cell receptor beta chains follows, all from one sample in a study of OX40 agonist ivuxolimab in advanced cancers. Sequencing was performed with immunoSEQ multiplex PCR; in TCRdb, only in-frame clones are kept and a portion is missing. The data show roughly 53,000 clones, nearly 80% seen once. The specimen was CD4+ or CD8+ T cells sorted from blood, collected in a trial of the OX40 agonist ivuxolimab. These receptors originate from an adult with an advanced solid tumor such as melanoma, head and neck, liver or kidney cancer. The CDR3 runs from the conserved cysteine through the conserved F or W. A D gene is named only where the DNA matches it firmly. Some rows mark clone size as missing; the rest say once, few, many or name a class of expanded clone.

few	TRBJ1-2	TRBV19	TRBD1	TGTGCCAGTAGTACAATGACAGGGGAAGGCTACACCTTC	CASSTMTGEGYTF
NA	TRBJ1-5	TRBV29-1	TRBD1	TGCAGCGTTGGGCAGGGGGTCAGCAATCAGCCCCAGCATTTT	CSVGQGVSNQPQHF
once	TRBJ1-1	TRBV29-1	NA	TGCAGCGTTGAACTTTCCGGGCTTGCGAACACTGAAGCTTTCTTT	CSVELSGLANTEAFF
few	TRBJ1-4	TRBV5-6	NA	TGTGCCAGCAGCTTGGCGGGCGGGATTGATAGGAAACTGTTTTTT	CASSLAGGIDRKLFF
NA	TRBJ2-7	TRBV7-2	TRBD1	TGTGCCAGCAGCACCGGGACAGGGGCACGCTACGAGCAGTACTTC	CASSTGTGARYEQYF
NA	TRBJ2-2	TRBV10-3	TRBD2	TGTGCCATCAGTGCGGGAGGGAACACCGGGGAGCTGTTTTTT	CAISAGGNTGELFF
few	TRBJ1-5	TRBV2	NA	TGTGCCAGCCACCAAAGATGGGAGCAGCCCCAGCATTTT	CASHQRWEQPQHF
once	TRBJ2-7	TRBV5-1	NA	TGCGCCAGCTCCAAGGGGGGTATGGAATACGAGCAGTACTTC	CASSKGGMEYEQYF
NA	TRBJ2-7	TRBV5-6	NA	TGTGCCAGCAGCTGGGGGCAGAGAGGGGAGCAGTACTTC	CASSWGQRGEQYF
few	TRBJ1-1	TRBV6-6	NA	TGTGCCAGCAGTTACGTGGGACCCGGGGTAGCTTTCTTT	CASSYVGPGVAFF
NA	TRBJ2-7	TRBV9	TRBD2	TGTGCCAGCAGCCACGGGGTGACTAGCGGGAGTAGGCCCCGTTCCTACGAGCAGTACTTC	CASSHGVTSGSRPRSYEQYF
many	TRBJ1-2	TRBV10-3	NA	TGTGCCATCACCGACCTGAAGTCGGGGGTGAGTGGCTACACCTTC	CAITDLKSGVSGYTF
NA	TRBJ2-5	TRBV7-2	NA	TGTGCCAGCAGCTTATACGGGCAGGGAGGAGAGACCCAGTACTTC	CASSLYGQGGETQYF
NA	TRBJ1-5	TRBV7-2	TRBD1	TGTGCCAGCAGCTCCAGGGGGAACCAGCCCCAGCATTTT	CASSSRGNQPQHF
once	TRBJ1-5	TRBV27	NA	TGTGCCAGCAGTTTAATCCCCGGCAATCAGCCCCAGCATTTT	CASSLIPGNQPQHF
NA	TRBJ1-6	TRBV25-1	NA	TGTGCCAGCAGGGACATCTCCTATAATTCACCCCTCCACTTT	CASRDISYNSPLHF
NA	TRBJ2-3	TRBV7-2	NA	TGTGCCAGCTCCTTCGGGGTTGGGGACGATACGCAGTATTTT	CASSFGVGDDTQYF
NA	TRBJ2-1	TRBV11-2	NA	TGTGCCAGCAGCTCGATTACGGCTAGAGACAATGAGCAGTTCTTC	CASSSITARDNEQFF
few	TRBJ1-5	TRBV4-1	NA	TGCGCCAGCAGCCAAGGGGCAGGTCACGATCAGCCCCAGCATTTT	CASSQGAGHDQPQHF
NA	TRBJ2-5	TRBV27	TRBD1	TGTGCCAGCAGCACGGGACAGGAGACCCAGTACTTC	CASSTGQETQYF
NA	TRBJ2-1	TRBV5-1	TRBD2	TGCGCCAGCAGATTGGGGGGGTACAATGAGCAGTTCTTC	CASRLGGYNEQFF
NA	TRBJ1-1	TRBV18	NA	TGTGCCAGCTCCCGGTATTTGGACACTGAAGCTTTCTTT	CASSRYLDTEAFF
once	TRBJ2-7	TRBV19	NA	TGTGCCAGTAGTATCCTCCCGGGACCGTTGCCATACGAGCAGTACTTC	CASSILPGPLPYEQYF
NA	TRBJ2-1	TRBV11-3	TRBD1	TGTGCCAGCAGCACCGATACCAGGGGGAAGGAAGATGAGCAGTTCTTC	CASSTDTRGKEDEQFF
NA	TRBJ1-6	TRBV30	NA	TGTGCCTGGAGTGGCCGTAATTCACCCCTCCACTTT	CAWSGRNSPLHF
NA	TRBJ2-3	TRBV25-1	NA	TGTGCCAGCAGTGGGACAGTGAGCGGAGATACGCAGTATTTT	CASSGTVSGDTQYF